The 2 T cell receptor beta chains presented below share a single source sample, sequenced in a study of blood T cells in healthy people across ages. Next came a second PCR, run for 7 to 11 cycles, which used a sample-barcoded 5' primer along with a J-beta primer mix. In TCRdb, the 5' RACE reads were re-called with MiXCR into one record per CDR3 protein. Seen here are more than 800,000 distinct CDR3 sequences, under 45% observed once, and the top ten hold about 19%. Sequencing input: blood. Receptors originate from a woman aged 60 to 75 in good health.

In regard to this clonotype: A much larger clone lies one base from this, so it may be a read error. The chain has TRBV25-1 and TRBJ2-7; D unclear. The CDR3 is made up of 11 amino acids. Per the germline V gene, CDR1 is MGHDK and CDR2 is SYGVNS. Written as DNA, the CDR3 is TGTGCCAGCAGTGACGGTTACGGGCAGTACTTC. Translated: CASSDGYGQYF.

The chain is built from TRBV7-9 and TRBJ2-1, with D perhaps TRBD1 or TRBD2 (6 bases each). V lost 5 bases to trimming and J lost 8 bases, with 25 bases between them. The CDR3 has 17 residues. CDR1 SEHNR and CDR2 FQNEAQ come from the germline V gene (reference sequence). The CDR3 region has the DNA TGTGCCAGCAGCCTGGGCACAGGGACTCTCCCCGGTGATGAGCAGTTCTTC. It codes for CASSLGTGTLPGDEQFF.